Listed here are 21 T cell receptor beta chains from one sample, sequenced in a study of T cell clonotyping in hematopoietic cell transplantation. The protocol was immunoSEQ multiplex PCR, while the TCRdb copy is restricted to in-frame clones and leaves out a portion. Altogether some 2,000 clones are present, around 79% being singletons, with the ten largest covering 25% to 35%. Specimen: peripheral blood mononuclear cells, collected 30 days after allogeneic stem cell transplant. These receptors all stem from a male patient between 50 and 60 years old who had an allogeneic stem cell transplant from an unrelated donor, so the T cells may come from the graft donor. Some clones in this sample may be carry-over from other donors' samples.

The chain links TRBV4-1 to TRBJ2-7, with no clear D. V was cut by 0 bases and J by 4 bases, with 13 bases left in between. The CDR3 runs 15 residues. Per the germline V gene, CDR1 is MGHRA and CDR2 is YSYEKL. The CDR3 region is CASSQDRASGYEQYF. The CDR3 DNA reads as TGCGCCAGCAGCCAAGATCGGGCTAGTGGGTACGAGCAGTACTTC.

The chain is built from TRBV29-1 and TRBJ1-1, with 8 bases identical to TRBD1. The ends lost 7 bases at V and 8 bases at J; junction bases unmatched: 9. The CDR3 is made up of 12 amino acids. The germline gives CDR1 SQVTM, CDR2 ANQGSEA. Here the CDR3 DNA reads TGCAGCGCTAACCAGGGGGCTGGGGAAGCTTTCTTT. Amino acids: CSANQGAGEAFF. The variable domain in full, with the rest retrieved from reference TRBV29-1 and TRBJ1-1, is SAVISQKPSRDICQRGTSLTIQCQVDSQVTMMFWYRQQPGQSLTLIATANQGSEATYESGFVIDKFPISRPNLTFSTLTVSNMSPEDSSIYLCSANQGAGEAFFGQGTRLTVV.

The chain recombines TRBV6-6 with TRBJ1-6, with 7 nucleotides matching TRBD1. CDR1 and CDR2 (germline): MNHNY, SVGAGI (reference sequence). This CDR3 has 13 amino acids. V trimming: 10 bases; J trimming: 9 bases; junction bases outside the gene matches: 9. CDR3 protein: CATSTGFGSPLHF. The CDR3 nucleotides are TGTGCCACATCGACAGGGTTCGGTTCACCCCTCCACTTT.

The chain combines TRBV4-1 with TRBJ2-7; D gene ambiguous. The germline V gene has CDR1 MGHRA and CDR2 YSYEKL. V was clipped by 3 bases and J by 3 bases, with 9 bases between them. The CDR3 loop spans 13 amino acids. CDR3 nucleotide sequence: TGCGCCAGCAGCCACCAGCCTAACTACGAGCAGTACTTC. This gives the protein CASSHQPNYEQYF.

The chain recombines TRBV7-2 with TRBJ2-7; TRBD2 might be the D (6 bases). This CDR3 is built from 14 residues. Per the germline V gene, CDR1 is SGHTA and CDR2 is FQGNSA. Trimming took off 1 base at V and 2 bases at J, with 9 bases between the two ends. The CDR3 DNA follows: TGTGCCAGCAGCTTAGTGGGAGGCCCCTACGAGCAGTACTTC. Residues: CASSLVGGPYEQYF. Drawing the rest from reference TRBV7-2 and TRBJ2-7, the complete variable domain is GAGVSQSPSNKVTEKGKDVELRCDPISGHTALYWYRQSLGQGLEFLIYFQGNSAPDKSGLPSDRFSAERTGGSVSTLTIQRTQQEDSAVYLCASSLVGGPYEQYFGPGTRLTVT.

This chain joins TRBV11-2 and TRBJ2-7, with D perhaps matching TRBD2 (6 bases). Germline CDR1 reads SGHAT; CDR2 reads FQNNGV. Between the trimmed V and J ends, which lost 5 bases and 5 bases, there was a span of 13 bases. The CDR3 is 13 amino acids. CDR3 amino acids: CASSISGPDEQYF. DNA for the CDR3: TGTGCCAGCAGCATTAGCGGTCCGGACGAGCAGTACTTC.

The V gene is TRBV27, the J gene TRBJ1-2, with TRBD1 as a possible D gene (6 bases). The V end was cut by 2 bases, the J end by 2 bases, with 9 bases between. Germline CDR1 and CDR2: MNHEY and SMNVEV (reference sequence). The CDR3 consists of 14 residues. This CDR3 is CASSLKTGNYGYTF. In DNA form, the CDR3 reads TGTGCCAGCAGTTTAAAGACAGGAAACTATGGCTACACCTTC.

The V call is TRBV6-5, the J call TRBJ2-7; 8 bases are a match to TRBD1. CDR1 is MNHEY, CDR2 SVGAGI, per germline. V lost 8 bases and J lost 2; bases outside the gene matches: 11. The CDR3 covers 15 residues. The CDR3 nucleotides are TGTGCCAGCTCCGGCAGGGGGCTAAACGCCTACGAGCAGTACTTC. It encodes CASSGRGLNAYEQYF.

The chain carries TRBV19 and TRBJ1-2, with no clear D. This CDR3 has 17 residues. V lost 6 bases to trimming and J lost 0 bases, with 20 bases between them. Germline V CDR1 and CDR2: LNHDA, SQIVND (reference sequence). CDR3 in DNA: TGTGCCAGTAGCACCACTATCCAACAGAGGTCTAACTATGGCTACACCTTC. This sequence encodes CASSTTIQQRSNYGYTF.

The rearrangement uses TRBV30 and TRBJ2-2; weak D call: TRBD1 (5 bases). The CDR3 is made up of 12 amino acids. CDR1 and CDR2 from the germline V gene are GTSNPN and SVGIG (reference sequence). Between the trimmed V and J ends, which lost 4 bases and 5 bases, there was a span of 8 bases. CDR3 sequence (DNA): TGTGCCTGGACTCAGGGAACCGGGGAGCTGTTTTTT. This sequence encodes CAWTQGTGELFF.

V gene TRBV4-1 combines with J gene TRBJ1-4; D unclear. V was shortened by 3 bases and J by 8 bases, with 16 bases between the two germline ends. There are 15 residues in the CDR3. Germline V gene lookup returns CDR1 MGHRA and CDR2 YSYEKL. The DNA of the CDR3 is TGCGCCAGCAGCCAGACCGCGGGAAGGCGGGAAAAACTGTTTTTT. Translating it yields CASSQTAGRREKLFF.

This clone appeared a single time. V gene TRBV19 combines with J gene TRBJ1-5; tentative D call: TRBD1 (6 bases). V lost 5 bases to trimming and J lost 7 bases, with 12 bases between them. CDR1 is LNHDA and CDR2 is SQIVND in the germline V gene (reference sequence). The CDR3 is 13 residues long. The CDR3 spells CASSQGFGQPQHF. CDR3 sequence (DNA): TGTGCCAGTAGTCAGGGGTTCGGGCAGCCCCAGCATTTT.

The V gene is TRBV10-3, the J gene TRBJ2-7, with D unclear. The CDR3 runs to 14 residues. V was pared by 0 bases and J by 0 bases, with 6 bases between. Germline V CDR1 and CDR2: ENHRY, SYGVKD. Written as DNA, the CDR3 is TGTGCCATCAGTGAGTCATGGGCCTCCTACGAGCAGTACTTC. This sequence encodes CAISESWASYEQYF.

The chain employs TRBV7-2 and TRBJ2-1; D gene ambiguous. V lost 5 bases and J 10 bases, leaving 21 bases between the germline ends. This CDR3 is 15 amino acids long. Germline V gene sequence: CDR1 SGHTA, CDR2 FQGNSA. CDR3 protein: CASSPATNPAWEQFF. The DNA of the CDR3 is TGTGCCAGCAGCCCGGCCACCAATCCTGCCTGGGAGCAGTTCTTC.

V is TRBV12-5 and J is TRBJ2-3; 9 nucleotides agree with TRBD2. V trimming: 4 bases; J trimming: 6 bases; junction bases outside the gene matches: 11. The length of the CDR3 is 16 residues. Germline CDR1 LGHNT, CDR2 FRNRAP. CDR3 in amino acids: CASGSGLAGEADTQYF. The DNA for the CDR3 is TGTGCTAGTGGTTCGGGACTAGCAGGAGAGGCGGATACGCAGTATTTT. The complete variable domain, with remaining parts taken from reference TRBV12-5 and TRBJ2-3, reads DARVTQTPRHKVTEMGQEVTMRCQPILGHNTVFWYRQTMMQGLELLAYFRNRAPLDDSGMPKDRFSAEMPDATLATLKIQPSEPRDSAVYFCASGSGLAGEADTQYFGPGTRLTVL.

The gene calls are TRBV19 and TRBJ2-2; 15 positions agree with TRBD2. The junction had 8 bases not matched to a gene; V was cut back by 4 bases and J by 8 bases. Germline assignment: CDR1 LNHDA and CDR2 SQIVND (reference sequence). This CDR3 is 17 amino acids long. The CDR3 sequence is CASSKPGLAGGGGELFF. In DNA form, the CDR3 reads TGTGCCAGTAGTAAACCGGGACTAGCGGGAGGAGGAGGGGAGCTGTTTTTT.

The CDR3 nucleotides are TGTGCCAGCAGCTTAGTTAGGGGGCTAGTGAACAATGAGCAGTTCTTC. Encoded protein: CASSLVRGLVNNEQFF. This chain uses TRBV7-9 with TRBJ2-1, with TRBD1 matching 7 bases. V was pared by 1 base and J by 5 bases, with 8 bases of the junction left unmatched. CDR3 length: 16 residues. Germline V gives CDR1 SEHNR, CDR2 FQNEAQ (reference sequence).

This sequence joins TRBV11-2 and TRBJ2-7; D is possibly TRBD2 (6 bases). The V end lost 5 bases, the J end lost 7 bases, and 15 bases lay between the germline ends. Germline V lookup: CDR1 SGHAT, CDR2 FQNNGV. This CDR3 region has 13 residues. CDR3 bases: TGTGCCAGCAGCGGGACTTTGGCGGGTGAGCAGTACTTC. This encodes CASSGTLAGEQYF.

Relative to its sample, this clone is large. The J gene is TRBJ2-3, the V gene TRBV4-2; D possibly corresponds to TRBD2 (6 bases). The V gene's germline CDR1 is LGHNA and CDR2 YNFKEQ. This CDR3 contains 16 residues. V lost 1 base and J 4 bases, leaving 15 bases between the germline ends. The DNA of the CDR3 is TGTGCCAGCAGCCAAGGTTCGGAGGGCCCCGCAGATACGCAGTATTTT. Translating gives CASSQGSEGPADTQYF.

V gene TRBV10-3 combines with J gene TRBJ2-7; 7 bases map to TRBD2. J lost 6 bases, V lost 0 bases, and 8 bases had no gene match. Germline CDR1 reads ENHRY; CDR2 reads SYGVKD. The CDR3 length is 15 residues. CDR3 sequence reads: CAISESPGGAFEQYF. In nucleotides, the CDR3 is TGTGCCATCAGTGAGTCGCCGGGGGGAGCCTTCGAGCAGTACTTC.

The sample holds a few counts of this clone. Other DNA sequences in this sample translate to the same CDR3. The chain combines TRBV5-6 with TRBJ2-4; weak D call: TRBD1 (6 bases). Germline lookup yields CDR1 SGHDT and CDR2 YYEEEE. The CDR3 is made up of 16 amino acids. Between the trimmed V and J ends, which lost 1 base and 1 base, there was a span of 12 bases. The CDR3 spells CASSLPGQGAKNIQYF. For the CDR3, the DNA is TGTGCCAGCAGCTTGCCTGGGCAGGGGGCCAAAAACATTCAGTACTTC. Drawing the rest from reference TRBV5-6 and TRBJ2-4, the complete variable domain is DAGVTQSPTHLIKTRGQQVTLRCSPKSGHDTVSWYQQALGQGPQFIFQYYEEEERQRGNFPDRFSGHQFPNYSSELNVNALLLGDSALYLCASSLPGQGAKNIQYFGAGTRLSVL.